This is a list of T cell receptor beta chains from one sample in a study of blood T cell repertoires in COVID-19. Clones were read by immunoSEQ multiplex PCR, and TCRdb kept only the in-frame ones, dropping some. The sample has about 150,000 clones, about 88% seen once. The sequencing input was PBMCs or T cells enriched from blood (not recorded which). The receptors derive from a woman aged 45-65 years who had recovered from COVID-19. The CDR3 runs from the conserved cysteine through the conserved F or W. The D gene is left open where the match is weak. For some rows the clone size is stated as once, few or many, or as a class when expanded; others skip it.

size	D	J	V	DNA	CDR3
-	TRBD2	TRBJ2-7	TRBV6-9	TGTGCCAGCAGTTACAGGAGCGGGGGTGCGTACGAGCAGTACTTC	CASSYRSGGAYEQYF
-	TRBD1	TRBJ2-1	TRBV28	TGTGCCAGCAGTTTAAGACAGGGAAACTACAATGAGCAGTTCTTC	CASSLRQGNYNEQFF
-	-	TRBJ2-7	TRBV18	TGTGCCAGCTCACCGTCTTCCGCGGGGTCCTACGAGCAGTACTTC	CASSPSSAGSYEQYF
-	-	TRBJ2-5	TRBV5-1	TGCGCCAGCAGCTCTAGAGGGCGGGAGACCCAGTACTTC	CASSSRGRETQYF
-	-	TRBJ1-3	TRBV18	TGTGCCAGCTCACCACCGGTCAGGGCCGCTGGAAACACCATATATTTT	CASSPPVRAAGNTIYF
-	-	TRBJ1-1	TRBV18	TGTGCCAGCTCCCAACGGGGGGACACTGAAGCTTTCTTT	CASSQRGDTEAFF
-	TRBD1	TRBJ2-7	TRBV11-2	TGTGCCAGCAGCGCAGCCGGGACAGGGGGCAAGGGGCAGTACTTC	CASSAAGTGGKGQYF
once	-	TRBJ2-2	TRBV2	TGTGCCAGCACCTCCGGGACTCTAAGCCGCACCGGGGAGCTGTTTTTT	CASTSGTLSRTGELFF
once	TRBD2	TRBJ2-1	TRBV24-1	TGTGCCACCAGTGACAGGATAGCGGGGTCCTACAATGAGCAGTTCTTC	CATSDRIAGSYNEQFF
-	-	TRBJ2-5	TRBV15	TGTGCCACCAGCAGAGATGTGAAGGCGGCGGAGACCCAGTACTTC	CATSRDVKAAETQYF
-	TRBD2	TRBJ2-3	TRBV28	TGTGCCAGCAGTTTATTCGCGGGAGGAACGGGGGGTGGCACAGATACGCAGTATTTT	CASSLFAGGTGGGTDTQYF
-	-	TRBJ2-3	TRBV18	TGTGCCAGCTCACTACGGACAGACGTCTTTAGCACAGATACGCAGTATTTT	CASSLRTDVFSTDTQYF
-	TRBD1	TRBJ2-7	TRBV2	TGTGCCAGCAGCACACCCCGCAGCCGGGGACAGGGGGTTGAGCAGTACTTC	CASSTPRSRGQGVEQYF
-	-	TRBJ1-5	TRBV28	TGTGCCAGCAGTTTGCCCGGGACTCAGAGGCAGCCCCAGCATTTT	CASSLPGTQRQPQHF
-	-	TRBJ2-7	TRBV6-2/TRBV6-3	TGTGCCAGCAGTTTTCTAGCGACCTACGAGCAGTACTTC	CASSFLATYEQYF
-	-	TRBJ2-3	TRBV11-2	TGTGCCAGCAGCTTAATGGAGGGGATGGCAGATACGCAGTATTTT	CASSLMEGMADTQYF